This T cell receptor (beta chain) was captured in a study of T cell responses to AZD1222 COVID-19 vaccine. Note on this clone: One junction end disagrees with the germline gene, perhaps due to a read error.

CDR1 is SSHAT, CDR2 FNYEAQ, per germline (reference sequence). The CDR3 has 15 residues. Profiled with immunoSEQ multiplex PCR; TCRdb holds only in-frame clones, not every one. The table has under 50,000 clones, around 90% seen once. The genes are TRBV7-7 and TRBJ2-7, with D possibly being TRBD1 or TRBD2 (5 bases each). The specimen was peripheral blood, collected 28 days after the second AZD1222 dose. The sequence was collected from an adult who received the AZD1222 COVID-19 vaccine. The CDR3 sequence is CASSLARDPTYEQYF. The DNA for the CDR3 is TGTGCTAGCAGCTTAGCCCGGGACCCCACATACGAGCAGTACTTC. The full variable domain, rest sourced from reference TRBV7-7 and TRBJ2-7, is GAGVSQSPRYKVTKRGQDVTLRCDPISSHATLYWYQQALGQGPEFLTYFNYEAQPDKSGLPSDRFSAERPEGSISTLTIQRTEQRDSAMYRCASSLARDPTYEQYFGPGTRLTVT.